The 22 T cell receptor beta chains in this list originate from one sample, sequenced in a study of T cell changes during pregnancy in multiple sclerosis. TCRdb keeps only in-frame clones here, not all; method: immunoSEQ multiplex PCR. The sample holds around 30,000 clones, approximately 92% seen once. The specimen comprised CD8+ T cells from peripheral blood mononuclear cells, sampled in the second trimester of pregnancy. These receptor sequences come from a female donor with multiple sclerosis, enrolled in a pregnancy study.

The chain employs TRBV19 and TRBJ2-7; 7 positions agree with TRBD1. Germline V lookup: CDR1 LNHDA, CDR2 SQIVND (reference sequence). Germline trimming cut 1 base from V and 2 bases from J; bases unmatched to any gene: 5. CDR3 size: 15 residues. This CDR3 reads CASSIGQGSAYEQYF. CDR3 DNA sequence: TGTGCCAGTAGTATAGGACAGGGCTCGGCCTACGAGCAGTACTTC.

The chain uses TRBV28 and TRBJ2-4; no reliable D call. The CDR3 loop spans 15 amino acids. The germline gives CDR1 MDHEN, CDR2 SYDVKM. V dropped 5 bases and J dropped 6 bases, with 17 bases sitting between them. CDR3 nucleotides: TGTGCCAGCAGTCGAAGGATGCCCTCGGGAAACATTCAGTACTTC. Protein: CASSRRMPSGNIQYF.

This chain connects TRBV10-3 to TRBJ2-7; the D gene is possibly TRBD2 (5 bases). The CDR3 has 11 amino acids. Trimming removed 5 bases from V and 4 bases from J, with 6 bases in between. CDR1 is ENHRY and CDR2 is SYGVKD in the germline V gene. The CDR3 DNA reads TGTGCCATCAGTCCGGGATACGAGCAGTACTTC. Its protein is CAISPGYEQYF.

The chain is built from TRBV7-9 and TRBJ2-2, with D perhaps TRBD1 (5 bases). This CDR3 contains 17 residues. The germline V gene has CDR1 SEHNR and CDR2 FQNEAQ (reference sequence). V was clipped by 3 bases and J by 6 bases, with 20 bases between them. The chain's CDR3 is CASSLNSGAGRAGELFF. In nucleotides, the CDR3 is TGTGCCAGCAGCTTGAACTCTGGGGCTGGAAGGGCCGGGGAGCTGTTTTTT.

V gene TRBV9 combines with J gene TRBJ1-2; 9 bases fit TRBD1. Germline CDR1 is SGDLS and CDR2 is YYNGEE. Trimming removed 2 bases from V and 8 bases from J; junction bases left unmatched: 10. There are 15 residues in the CDR3. The CDR3 nucleotides are TGTGCCAGCAGCGTGAGGTCCCGGGACAGGGACGGCTACACCTTC. Encoded protein: CASSVRSRDRDGYTF.

This clone has only one observation. The chain joins TRBV19 to TRBJ2-7; 7 bases are shared with TRBD2. The CDR3 length is 15 residues. The junction had 8 bases not matched to a gene; V was cut back by 2 bases and J by 4 bases. Germline V gene sequence: CDR1 LNHDA, CDR2 SQIVND (reference sequence). The CDR3 here is CASSISGGSAYEQYF. For the CDR3, the DNA is TGTGCCAGTAGTATAAGCGGCGGGAGCGCGTACGAGCAGTACTTC.

By frequency in the sample, this clone is medium-sized (0.01 to 0.1%). J is TRBJ2-1 and V is TRBV6-4; the D gene is possibly TRBD1 (6 bases). Germline V lookup: CDR1 MRHNA, CDR2 SNTAGT. This CDR3 region has 15 residues. Trimming removed 0 bases at V and 3 bases at J, with 9 bases between. The CDR3 region has the DNA TGTGCCAGCAGTGACTCCTCACAGGGCTACAATGAGCAGTTCTTC. Encoded protein: CASSDSSQGYNEQFF.

This chain joins TRBV4-1 and TRBJ2-5; 9 bases agree with TRBD2. Germline V gene data show CDR1 as MGHRA and CDR2 as YSYEKL. V lost 6 bases, J lost 1 base, and 6 bases stayed unmatched. The CDR3 has 15 residues. The CDR3 DNA is TGCGCCAGCAGGCCTAGCGGGGTATCCCAAGAGACCCAGTACTTC. This sequence encodes CASRPSGVSQETQYF.

The chain couples TRBV10-3 to TRBJ1-5; D gene unclear. V was cut by 3 bases and J by 3 bases, with 9 bases left in between. From germline, CDR1 is ENHRY and CDR2 SYGVKD. CDR3 length equals 14 residues. Here the CDR3 DNA reads TGTGCCATCAGTGAAGGAGGTTACAATCAGCCCCAGCATTTT. This sequence encodes CAISEGGYNQPQHF.

On this clone: Possible read error: a much larger clone is one base away. The V and J genes are TRBV27 and TRBJ2-3; TRBD2 might be the D (6 bases). Between the trimmed V and J ends, which lost 5 bases and 1 base, there was a span of 7 bases. The CDR3 totals 13 residues. Germline CDR1 and CDR2: MNHEY and SMNVEV (reference sequence). CDR3 loop: CASSGTRTDTQYF. The CDR3, as DNA: TGTGCCAGCAGTGGGACTCGCACAGATACGCAGTATTTT.

This clone was counted between two and nine times. The sample carries other DNA sequences with the same CDR3. The chain couples TRBV9 to TRBJ1-2; TRBD1 is a possible D gene (5 bases). The CDR3 spans 16 residues. With 3 bases removed from V and 6 bases from J, the gap between germline ends came to 21 bases. Germline-derived CDR1 and CDR2 are SGDLS and YYNGEE. CDR3 nucleotides: TGTGCCAGCAGCGCACCTCGTTCGGGGGTGTATAATGGCTACACCTTC. Its translation: CASSAPRSGVYNGYTF.

This clone has only one observation. CDR3: CASSLVGGGSGANVLTF. Written as DNA, the CDR3 is TGCGCCAGCAGCTTGGTGGGGGGGGGCTCTGGGGCCAACGTCCTGACTTTC. V usage is TRBV5-1 and J usage is TRBJ2-6, with 7 bases matching TRBD2. In germline, CDR1 is SGHRS, CDR2 YFSETQ. This CDR3 contains 17 residues. Losses at the gene ends were 0 bases for V and 0 bases for J; bases not matched to a gene: 3.

This clone appeared once. The chain joins TRBV7-9 to TRBJ2-1; D is perhaps TRBD2 (6 bases). Germline V CDR1 and CDR2: SEHNR, FQNEAQ (reference sequence). V was shortened by 2 bases and J by 3 bases, with 11 bases between the two germline ends. The CDR3 sequence is 15 residues long. The CDR3 loop is CASSLRVSGYNEQFF. CDR3 DNA: TGTGCCAGCAGCTTAAGGGTTAGCGGCTACAATGAGCAGTTCTTC.

This chain joins TRBV6-5 and TRBJ2-3, with D maybe TRBD2 (6 bases). CDR3 length equals 16 residues. V lost 2 bases, J lost 2 bases, and 14 bases lay in between. CDR1 is MNHEY, CDR2 SVGAGI, per germline. The DNA of the CDR3 is TGTGCCAGCAGTTACGATGCGGGGCACATCACAGATACGCAGTATTTT. This gives the protein CASSYDAGHITDTQYF.

The chain is built from TRBV5-6 and TRBJ1-2; D remains unclear. The V gene lost 2 bases and the J gene lost 7 bases, with 6 bases spanning the gap. The CDR3 is made up of 11 amino acids. CDR1 and CDR2 from the germline V gene are SGHDT and YYEEEE. The CDR3 is CASSFEGGYTF. The DNA of the CDR3 is TGTGCCAGCAGCTTTGAGGGTGGCTACACCTTC.

The chain carries TRBV6-5 and TRBJ2-7; no firm D call. Trimming pared 0 bases from V and 0 bases from J, leaving 12 bases between. The CDR3 sequence is 16 residues long. Germline CDR1 and CDR2: MNHEY and SVGAGI. CDR3 residues: CASSYSSSPSSYEQYF. CDR3 coding DNA: TGTGCCAGCAGTTACTCGAGTTCTCCAAGCTCCTACGAGCAGTACTTC.

Only one count was recorded for this clone. The chain's CDR3 is CATGLAGGYEQYF. CDR3 DNA: TGTGCCACCGGTCTAGCGGGGGGTTACGAGCAGTACTTC. J is TRBJ2-7 and V is TRBV15; 11 nucleotides match TRBD2. Germline V CDR1 and CDR2: LNHNV, YYDKDF (reference sequence). The CDR3 has 13 residues. V was pared by 8 bases and J by 4 bases, with 4 bases of the junction left unmatched.

This clone is a singleton in its sample. The chain recombines TRBV1 with TRBJ1-2; the table's D call of TRBD1 was not tested on the DNA. TRBV1 is an annotated pseudogene. The CDR3 sequence is 19 residues long. In DNA, the CDR3 is TGCACCAGCAGCCAAGATGGGTCCCCCCAGGGGCCAGCTAACTATGGCTACACCTTC. The encoded protein is CTSSQDGSPQGPANYGYTF.

V is TRBV19 and J is TRBJ2-1, with 9 bases identical to TRBD1. From germline, CDR1 is LNHDA and CDR2 SQIVND (reference sequence). The trim removed 6 bases at V and 15 bases at J, leaving 6 bases unmatched. There are 11 residues in the CDR3. In nucleotides, the CDR3 is TGTGCCAGTAGATGGGACAGGGATACGTTCTTC. Translated, it gives CASRWDRDTFF.

Only one count was recorded for this clone. Here the CDR3 reads CASSWPGANVLTF. CDR3 coding DNA: TGTGCCAGCAGTTGGCCTGGGGCCAACGTCCTGACTTTC. The V and J genes are TRBV27 and TRBJ2-6, with D uncertain. V dropped 4 bases and J dropped 2 bases, with 3 bases sitting between them. The germline CDR1 and CDR2 sequences are MNHEY and SMNVEV (reference sequence). The CDR3 runs 13 residues.

This chain links TRBV5-1 with TRBJ2-7; 8 positions agree with TRBD2. V was clipped by 0 bases and J by 0 bases; unmatched bases: 5. This CDR3 spans 16 amino acids. Germline V lookup: CDR1 SGHRS, CDR2 YFSETQ. In DNA, the CDR3 is TGCGCCAGCAGCTTGGACCGAGGACTAGCCTCCTACGAGCAGTACTTC. Its translation is CASSLDRGLASYEQYF.

The J gene is TRBJ2-7, the V gene TRBV10-3; 11 bases align to TRBD2. The V gene's germline CDR1 is ENHRY and CDR2 SYGVKD. The ends lost 7 bases at V and 1 base at J; junction bases unmatched: 6. The length of the CDR3 is 15 residues. The CDR3: CAINTGTSGSYEQYF. The CDR3 nucleotides are TGTGCCATCAACACCGGGACTAGCGGTTCCTACGAGCAGTACTTC.